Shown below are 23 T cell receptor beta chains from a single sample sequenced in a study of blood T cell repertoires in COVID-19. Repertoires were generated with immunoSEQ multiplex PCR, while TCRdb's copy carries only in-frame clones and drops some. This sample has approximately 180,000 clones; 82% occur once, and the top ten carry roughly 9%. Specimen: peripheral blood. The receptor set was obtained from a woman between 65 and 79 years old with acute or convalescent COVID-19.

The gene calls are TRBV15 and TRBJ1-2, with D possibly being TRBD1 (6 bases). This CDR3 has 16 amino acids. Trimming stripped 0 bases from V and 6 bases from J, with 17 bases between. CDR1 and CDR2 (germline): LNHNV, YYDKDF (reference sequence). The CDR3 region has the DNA TGTGCCACCAGCAGAGATCTCGGGGGGCAATACGATGGCTACACCTTC. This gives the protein CATSRDLGGQYDGYTF.

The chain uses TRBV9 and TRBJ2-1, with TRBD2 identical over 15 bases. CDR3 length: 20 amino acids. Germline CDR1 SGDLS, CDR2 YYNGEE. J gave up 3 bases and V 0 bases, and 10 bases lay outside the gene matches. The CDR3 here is CASSVAYRTSGGAVYNEQFF. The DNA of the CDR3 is TGTGCCAGCAGCGTAGCTTATCGGACTAGCGGGGGGGCCGTCTACAATGAGCAGTTCTTC.

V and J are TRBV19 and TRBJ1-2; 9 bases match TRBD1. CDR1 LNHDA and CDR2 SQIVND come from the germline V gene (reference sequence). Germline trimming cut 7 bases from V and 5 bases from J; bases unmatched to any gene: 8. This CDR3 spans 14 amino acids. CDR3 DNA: TGTGCCAGTACTGACCGGGACAGGGATTATGGCTACACCTTC. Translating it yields CASTDRDRDYGYTF.

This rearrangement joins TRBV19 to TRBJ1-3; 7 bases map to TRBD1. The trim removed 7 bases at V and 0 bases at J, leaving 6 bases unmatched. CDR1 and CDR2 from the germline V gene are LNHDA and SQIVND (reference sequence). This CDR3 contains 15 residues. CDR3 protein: CASTLGQSSGNTIYF. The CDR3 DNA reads TGTGCCAGTACCCTGGGACAGAGCTCTGGAAACACCATATATTTT.

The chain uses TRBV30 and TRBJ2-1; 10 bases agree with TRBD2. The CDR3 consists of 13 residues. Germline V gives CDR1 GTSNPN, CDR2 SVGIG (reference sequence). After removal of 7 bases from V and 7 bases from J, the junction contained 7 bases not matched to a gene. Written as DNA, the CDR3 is TGTGCCTCCACTAGCGGGGCATGGAATGAGCAGTTCTTC. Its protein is CASTSGAWNEQFF.

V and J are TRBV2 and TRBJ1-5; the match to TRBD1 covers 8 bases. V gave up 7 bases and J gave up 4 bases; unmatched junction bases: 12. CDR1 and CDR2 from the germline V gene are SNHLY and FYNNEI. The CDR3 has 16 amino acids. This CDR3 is CASTGTLTGVNQPQHF. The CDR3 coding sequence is TGTGCCAGCACAGGAACCTTGACAGGGGTAAATCAGCCCCAGCATTTT.

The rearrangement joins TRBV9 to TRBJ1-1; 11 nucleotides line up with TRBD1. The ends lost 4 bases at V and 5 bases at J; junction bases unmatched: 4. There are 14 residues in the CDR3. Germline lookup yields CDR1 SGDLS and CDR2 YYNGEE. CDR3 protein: CASSPRDRGTEAFF. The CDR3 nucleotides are TGTGCCAGCAGCCCGAGGGACAGGGGGACTGAAGCTTTCTTT.

For the CDR3, the DNA is TGTGCCAGCAGCTTAGGGCGGACTCTCCCTAATGAGCAGTTCTTC. Amino acid sequence: CASSLGRTLPNEQFF. The chain employs TRBV11-3 and TRBJ2-1; TRBD2 is a possible D gene (5 bases). With 1 base removed from V and 7 bases from J, the gap between germline ends came to 14 bases. The CDR3 is 15 residues long. CDR1 and CDR2 from the germline V gene are SGHNT and YENEEA.

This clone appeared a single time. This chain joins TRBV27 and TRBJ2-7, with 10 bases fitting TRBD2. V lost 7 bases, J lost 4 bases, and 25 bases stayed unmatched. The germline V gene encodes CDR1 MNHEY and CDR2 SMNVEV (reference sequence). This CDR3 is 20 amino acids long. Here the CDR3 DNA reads TGTGCCAGCACCCCAACCCCCCCTGGCGGAGCGGGGGGGCCCGGATACGAGCAGTACTTC. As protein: CASTPTPPGGAGGPGYEQYF.

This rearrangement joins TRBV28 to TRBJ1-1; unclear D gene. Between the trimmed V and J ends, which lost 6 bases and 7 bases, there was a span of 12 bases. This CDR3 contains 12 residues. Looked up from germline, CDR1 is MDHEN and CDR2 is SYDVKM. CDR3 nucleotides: TGTGCCAGCAGGACTAACAAAGGTGAAGCTTTCTTT. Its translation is CASRTNKGEAFF.

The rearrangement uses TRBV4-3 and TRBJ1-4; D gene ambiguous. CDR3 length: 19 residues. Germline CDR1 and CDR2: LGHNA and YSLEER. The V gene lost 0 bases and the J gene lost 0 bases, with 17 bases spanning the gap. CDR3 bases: TGCGCCAGCAGCCAAGATAGTTACAGCTACCAATCAACTAATGAAAAACTGTTTTTT. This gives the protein CASSQDSYSYQSTNEKLFF.

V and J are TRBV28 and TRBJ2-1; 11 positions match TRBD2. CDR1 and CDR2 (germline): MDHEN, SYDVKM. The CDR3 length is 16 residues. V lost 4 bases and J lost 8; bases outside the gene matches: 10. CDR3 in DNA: TGTGCCAGCAGTTCAGTAGCGGGAGGGCCCTATGATGAGCAGTTCTTC. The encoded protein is CASSSVAGGPYDEQFF.

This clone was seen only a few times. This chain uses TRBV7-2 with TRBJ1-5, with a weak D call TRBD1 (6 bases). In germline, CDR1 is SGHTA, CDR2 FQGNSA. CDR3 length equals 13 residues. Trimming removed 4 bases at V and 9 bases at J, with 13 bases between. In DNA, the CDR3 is TGTGCCAGCAGCTCAGGGGTTTTGCGGCCCCAGCATTTT. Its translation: CASSSGVLRPQHF.

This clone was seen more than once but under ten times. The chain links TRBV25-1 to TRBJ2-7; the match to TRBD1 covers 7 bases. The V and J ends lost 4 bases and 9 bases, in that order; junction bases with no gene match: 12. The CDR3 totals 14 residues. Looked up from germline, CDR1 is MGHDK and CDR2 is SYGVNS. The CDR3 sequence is CASSVTGLRGAQYF. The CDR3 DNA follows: TGTGCCAGCAGTGTGACAGGGTTAAGGGGCGCGCAGTACTTC.

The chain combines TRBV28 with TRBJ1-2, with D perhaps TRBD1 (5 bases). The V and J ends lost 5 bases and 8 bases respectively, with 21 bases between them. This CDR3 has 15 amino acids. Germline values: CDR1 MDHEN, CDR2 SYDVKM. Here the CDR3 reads CASSRSFGQDGGYTF. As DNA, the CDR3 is TGTGCCAGCAGTAGGAGTTTTGGACAAGACGGAGGCTACACCTTC.

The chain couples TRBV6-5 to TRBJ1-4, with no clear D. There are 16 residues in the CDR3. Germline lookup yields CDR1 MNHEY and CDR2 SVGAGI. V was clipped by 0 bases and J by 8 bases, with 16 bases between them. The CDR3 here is CASSYSFSPRAEKLFF. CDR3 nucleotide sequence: TGTGCCAGCAGTTACTCTTTCTCGCCGCGGGCGGAAAAACTGTTTTTT.

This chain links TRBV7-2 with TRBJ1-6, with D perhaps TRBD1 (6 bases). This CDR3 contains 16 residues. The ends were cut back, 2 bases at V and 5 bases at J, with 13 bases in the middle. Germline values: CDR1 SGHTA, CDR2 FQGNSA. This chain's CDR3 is CASSLRATGNNSPLHF. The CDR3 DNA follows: TGTGCCAGCAGCTTAAGGGCCACAGGGAATAATTCACCCCTCCACTTT. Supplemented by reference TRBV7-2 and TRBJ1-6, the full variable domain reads GAGVSQSPSNKVTEKGKDVELRCDPISGHTALYWYRQSLGQGLEFLIYFQGNSAPDKSGLPSDRFSAERTGGSVSTLTIQRTQQEDSAVYLCASSLRATGNNSPLHFGNGTRLTVT.

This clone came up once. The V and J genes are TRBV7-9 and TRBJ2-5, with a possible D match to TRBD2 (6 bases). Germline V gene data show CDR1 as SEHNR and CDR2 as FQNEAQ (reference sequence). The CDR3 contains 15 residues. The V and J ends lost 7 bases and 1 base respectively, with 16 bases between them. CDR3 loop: CASTKLGTGQETQYF. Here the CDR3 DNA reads TGTGCCAGCACCAAACTCGGGACTGGCCAAGAGACCCAGTACTTC.

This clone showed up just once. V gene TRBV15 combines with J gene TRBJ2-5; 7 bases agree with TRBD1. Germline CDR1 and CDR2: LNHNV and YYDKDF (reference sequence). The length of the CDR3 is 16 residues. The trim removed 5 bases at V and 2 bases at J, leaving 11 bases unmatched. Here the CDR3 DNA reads TGTGCCACCAGCGTTTCGACAGGGCTAGGGCAAGAGACCCAGTACTTC. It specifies CATSVSTGLGQETQYF.

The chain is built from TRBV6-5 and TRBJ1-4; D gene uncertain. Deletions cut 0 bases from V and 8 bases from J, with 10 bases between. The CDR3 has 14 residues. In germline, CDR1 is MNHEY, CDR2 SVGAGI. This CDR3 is CASSYSNAGEKLFF. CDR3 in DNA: TGTGCCAGCAGTTACTCGAATGCAGGCGAAAAACTGTTTTTT.

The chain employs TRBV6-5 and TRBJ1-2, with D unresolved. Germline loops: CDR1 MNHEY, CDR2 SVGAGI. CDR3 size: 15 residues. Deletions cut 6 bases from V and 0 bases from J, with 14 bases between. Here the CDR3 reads CASSLAGSANYGYTF. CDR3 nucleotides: TGTGCCAGCAGCCTTGCGGGGTCCGCTAACTATGGCTACACCTTC.

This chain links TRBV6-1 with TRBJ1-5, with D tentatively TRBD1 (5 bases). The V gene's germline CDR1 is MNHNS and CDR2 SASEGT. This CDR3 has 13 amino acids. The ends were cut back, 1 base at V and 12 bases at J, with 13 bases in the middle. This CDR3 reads CASSEGWGVLQHF. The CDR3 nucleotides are TGTGCCAGCAGTGAAGGCTGGGGCGTTCTCCAGCATTTT.

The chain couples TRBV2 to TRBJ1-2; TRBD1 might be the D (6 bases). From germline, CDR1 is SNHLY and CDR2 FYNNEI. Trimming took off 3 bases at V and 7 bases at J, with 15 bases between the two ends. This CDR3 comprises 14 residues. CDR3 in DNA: TGTGCCAGCAGTGAGGGGGGGGCAGTATTTGGCTACACCTTC. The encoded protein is CASSEGGAVFGYTF.